Described below is a single T cell receptor (beta chain) sequence and its context. As yet, its antigen is unknown. This record belongs to a study of T cells in localized non-small cell lung cancer. The germline gives CDR1 KGHSH, CDR2 LQKENI. The CDR3 is 14 amino acids. V gave up 3 bases and J gave up 1 base, with 10 bases separating them. Produced via immunoSEQ multiplex PCR; TCRdb's table is partial and in-frame only. This table has about 78,000 clones, almost 85% appearing once. General study results and limits: Paired adjacent lung recovered a median roughly 56 of the top 100 tumor clones. Highest T cell clonality was seen in uninvolved adjacent lung, surpassing that measured in tumor. Increased T cell density in blood showed an association with longer overall survival. Tumor samples were not multi-region, leaving intratumor heterogeneity unexcluded.

The rearrangement joins TRBV18 to TRBJ2-7; D is unresolved. Sequencing used peripheral blood, obtained before any cancer treatment. The source is a man between 40 and 75 years old with stage I lung adenocarcinoma. CDR3 sequence reads: CASSPTSISYEQYF. The CDR3 DNA reads as TGTGCCAGCTCACCTACTTCCATTTCCTACGAGCAGTACTTC.